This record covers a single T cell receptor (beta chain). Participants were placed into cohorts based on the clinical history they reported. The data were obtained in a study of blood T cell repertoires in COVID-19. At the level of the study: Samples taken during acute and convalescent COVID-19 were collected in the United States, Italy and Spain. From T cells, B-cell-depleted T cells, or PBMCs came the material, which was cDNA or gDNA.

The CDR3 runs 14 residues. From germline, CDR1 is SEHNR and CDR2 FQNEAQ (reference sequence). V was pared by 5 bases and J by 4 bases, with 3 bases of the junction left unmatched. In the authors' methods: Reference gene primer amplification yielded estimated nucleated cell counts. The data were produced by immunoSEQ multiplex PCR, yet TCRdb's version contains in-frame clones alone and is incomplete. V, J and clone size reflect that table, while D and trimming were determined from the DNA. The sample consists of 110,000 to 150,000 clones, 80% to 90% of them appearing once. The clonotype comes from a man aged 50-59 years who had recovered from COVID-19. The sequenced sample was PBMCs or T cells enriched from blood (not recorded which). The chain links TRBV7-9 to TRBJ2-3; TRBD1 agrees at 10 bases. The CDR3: CASSRDRGPDTQYF. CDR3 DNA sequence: TGTGCCAGCAGCCGGGACAGGGGCCCAGATACGCAGTATTTT.